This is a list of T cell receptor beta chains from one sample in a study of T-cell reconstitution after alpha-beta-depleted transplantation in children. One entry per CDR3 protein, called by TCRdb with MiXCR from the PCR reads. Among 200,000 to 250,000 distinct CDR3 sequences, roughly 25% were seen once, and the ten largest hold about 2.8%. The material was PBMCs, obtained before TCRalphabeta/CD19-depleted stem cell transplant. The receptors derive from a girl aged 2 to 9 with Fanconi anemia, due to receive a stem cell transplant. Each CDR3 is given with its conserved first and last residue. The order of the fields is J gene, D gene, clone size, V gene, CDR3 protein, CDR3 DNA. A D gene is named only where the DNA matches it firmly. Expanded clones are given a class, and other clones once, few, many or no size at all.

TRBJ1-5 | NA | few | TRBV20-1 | CSASDDSNQPQHF | TGCAGTGCTAGCGACGATAGCAATCAGCCCCAGCATTTT
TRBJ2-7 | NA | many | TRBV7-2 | CASSFVGDGYEQYF | TGTGCCAGCAGCTTTGTAGGGGACGGTTACGAGCAGTACTTC
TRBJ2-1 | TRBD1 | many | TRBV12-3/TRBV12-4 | CASSLPGGHYNEQFF | TGTGCCAGCAGTCTCCCAGGGGGACATTACAATGAGCAGTTCTTC
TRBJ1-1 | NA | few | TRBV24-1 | CATSDSRAGDTEAFF | TGTGCCACCAGTGATTCCCGTGCGGGGGACACTGAAGCTTTCTTT
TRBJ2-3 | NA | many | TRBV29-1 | CSVEVTDTQYF | TGCAGCGTTGAGGTCACAGATACGCAGTATTTT
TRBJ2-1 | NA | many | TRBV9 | CASSAHGGEQFF | TGTGCCAGCAGCGCCCACGGGGGTGAGCAGTTCTTC
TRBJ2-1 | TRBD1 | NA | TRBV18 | CASSPAGQGNEQFF | TGTGCCAGCTCACCGGCGGGACAGGGCAATGAGCAGTTCTTC
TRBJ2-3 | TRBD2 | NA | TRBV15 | CATSRGTSGSTDTQYF | TGTGCCACCAGCAGAGGCACTAGCGGGAGCACAGATACGCAGTATTTT
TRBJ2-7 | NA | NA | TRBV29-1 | CSVCVVTQGEQYF | TGCAGCGTTTGCGTCGTTACGCAAGGGGAGCAGTACTTC
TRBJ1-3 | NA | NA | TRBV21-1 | CASSKVYSSGNTIYF | TGTGCCAGCAGCAAAGTTTACAGCTCTGGAAACACCATATATTTT
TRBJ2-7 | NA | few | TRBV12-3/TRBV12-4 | CASSSHPYEQYF | TGTGCCAGCAGTTCCCACCCGTACGAGCAGTACTTC
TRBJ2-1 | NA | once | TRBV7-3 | CASSPLFGTKYNEQFF | TGTGCCAGCAGCCCCCTGTTCGGGACGAAGTACAATGAGCAGTTCTTC
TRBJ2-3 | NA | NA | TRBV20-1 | CSARPDYTDTQYF | TGCAGTGCTAGACCAGACTACACAGATACGCAGTATTTT
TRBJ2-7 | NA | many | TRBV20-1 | CSARDLPEQYF | TGCAGTGCTAGAGATTTACCCGAGCAGTACTTC
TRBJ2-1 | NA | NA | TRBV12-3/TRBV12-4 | CASSLRPQRSYNEQFF | TGTGCCAGCAGTTTGCGGCCCCAAAGGTCCTACAATGAGCAGTTCTTC
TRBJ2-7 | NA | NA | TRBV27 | CASSRRVTYEQYF | TGTGCCAGCAGTCGCAGGGTAACCTACGAGCAGTACTTC
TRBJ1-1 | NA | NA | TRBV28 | CASSFPGTAPAEAFF | TGTGCCAGCAGTTTCCCCGGGACCGCCCCGGCTGAAGCTTTCTTT
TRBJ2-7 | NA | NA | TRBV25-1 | CASSEDLRRAEQYF | TGTGCCAGCAGTGAAGACCTGAGGAGGGCGGAGCAGTACTTC
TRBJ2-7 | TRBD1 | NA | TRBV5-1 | CASSLTGTGGYEQYF | TGCGCCAGCAGCTTGACCGGGACAGGGGGCTACGAGCAGTACTTC
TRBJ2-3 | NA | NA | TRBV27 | CASINTATSTDTQYF | TGTGCCAGCATTAATACAGCGACTAGCACAGATACGCAGTATTTT
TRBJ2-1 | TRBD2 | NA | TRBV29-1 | CSVGGDYSVNEQFF | TGCAGCGTTGGGGGGGACTATAGTGTCAATGAGCAGTTCTTC
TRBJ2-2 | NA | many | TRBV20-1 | CSARRTAPGELFF | TGCAGTGCTCGTCGGACCGCCCCCGGGGAGCTGTTTTTT
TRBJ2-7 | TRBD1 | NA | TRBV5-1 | CASSPGWGQGPYEQYF | TGCGCCAGCAGCCCTGGATGGGGACAGGGACCCTACGAGCAGTACTTC
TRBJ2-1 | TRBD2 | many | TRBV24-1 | CATSDGVAGGQEQFF | TGTGCCACCAGTGATGGAGTAGCGGGAGGTCAGGAGCAGTTCTTC
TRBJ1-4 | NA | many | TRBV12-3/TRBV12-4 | CASSLEVGVGTNEKLFF | TGTGCCAGCAGTTTAGAAGTAGGCGTAGGAACTAATGAAAAACTGTTTTTT
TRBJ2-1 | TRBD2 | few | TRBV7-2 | CASSLRVAGINEQFF | TGTGCCAGCAGCTTACGGGTAGCGGGAATTAACGAGCAGTTCTTC
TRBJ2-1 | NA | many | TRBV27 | CASSFGGEQFF | TGTGCCAGCAGTTTTGGGGGAGAGCAGTTCTTC
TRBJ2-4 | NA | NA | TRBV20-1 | CSASRLGPAGNIQYF | TGCAGTGCTAGTCGGCTAGGCCCCGCGGGTAACATTCAGTACTTC
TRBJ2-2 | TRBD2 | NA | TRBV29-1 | CSVWGLAVGELFF | TGCAGCGTTTGGGGACTAGCGGTCGGGGAGCTGTTTTTT
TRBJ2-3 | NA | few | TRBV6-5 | CASSYSTDLPDTQYF | TGTGCCAGCAGTTACTCGACGGACCTGCCGGATACGCAGTATTTT
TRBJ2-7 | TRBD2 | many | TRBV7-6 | CASSLPPRGGRTYEQYF | TGTGCCAGCAGCTTACCGCCTAGGGGCGGGAGGACCTACGAGCAGTACTTC